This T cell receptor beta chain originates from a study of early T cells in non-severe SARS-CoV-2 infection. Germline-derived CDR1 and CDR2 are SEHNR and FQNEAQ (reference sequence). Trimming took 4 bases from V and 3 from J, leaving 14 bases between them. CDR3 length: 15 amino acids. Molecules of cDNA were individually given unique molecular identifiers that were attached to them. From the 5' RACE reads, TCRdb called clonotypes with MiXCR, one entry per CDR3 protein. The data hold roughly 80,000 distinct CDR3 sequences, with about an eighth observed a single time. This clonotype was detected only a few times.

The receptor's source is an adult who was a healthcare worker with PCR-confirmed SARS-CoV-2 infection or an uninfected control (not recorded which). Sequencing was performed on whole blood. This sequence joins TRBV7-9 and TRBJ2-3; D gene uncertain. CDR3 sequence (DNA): TGTGCCAGCAGCTCGACCGGTCGAAGTACAGATACGCAGTATTTT. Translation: CASSSTGRSTDTQYF.